Below are 7 T cell receptor beta chains sequenced from a single sample in a study of blood T cell repertoires in COVID-19. Sequenced by immunoSEQ multiplex PCR; TCRdb stores in-frame clones only, minus some. The sample carries approximately 270,000 clones, 85% to 90% recorded once. Sequencing was performed on PBMCs or T cells enriched from blood (not recorded which). These receptors were collected from a woman under 40 with acute COVID-19.

V usage is TRBV5-1 and J usage is TRBJ2-5, with 16 bases that match TRBD2. The CDR3 is made up of 19 amino acids. With 4 bases clipped from V and 3 bases from J, the junction kept 12 bases outside the gene matches. The V gene's germline CDR1 is SGHRS and CDR2 YFSETQ. The CDR3 is CASSTTGTSGRALEETQYF. The CDR3 DNA reads TGCGCCAGCAGCACTACCGGGACTAGCGGGAGGGCCTTGGAAGAGACCCAGTACTTC.

This clone occurred a few times. The gene calls are TRBV5-4 and TRBJ1-3; D is ambiguous. The CDR3 loop spans 16 amino acids. The V and J ends lost 0 bases and 1 base respectively, with 11 bases between them. Germline V gene data show CDR1 as SGHNT and CDR2 as YYREEE (reference sequence). The DNA of the CDR3 is TGTGCCAGCAGCTTGGCGGGAACTTCTTCTGGAAACACCATATATTTT. Translation: CASSLAGTSSGNTIYF.

This chain uses TRBV28 with TRBJ1-1; 7 bases line up with TRBD1. The CDR3 has 14 residues. CDR1 and CDR2 (germline): MDHEN, SYDVKM. After removal of 3 bases from V and 4 bases from J, the junction contained 5 bases not matched to a gene. CDR3 amino acids: CASSLAGTATEAFF. The CDR3 DNA follows: TGTGCCAGCAGTTTGGCAGGGACAGCCACTGAAGCTTTCTTT.

The J gene is TRBJ2-3, the V gene TRBV3-1 (or the pseudogene TRBV3-2), with 8 bases aligning to TRBD2. CDR3 length equals 15 residues. Germline V gene lookup returns CDR1 LGHDT and CDR2 YNNKEL (reference sequence). V lost 4 bases and J lost 4; bases outside the gene matches: 7. The CDR3, as DNA: TGTGCCAGCAGCCCCCTGACTAGCGACTCAGATACGCAGTATTTT. It yields the protein CASSPLTSDSDTQYF.

This chain links TRBV29-1 with TRBJ2-1, with no clear D. Trimming cost V 4 bases and J 5 bases, with 15 bases left between them. Per germline, CDR1 SQVTM and CDR2 ANQGSEA. There are 14 residues in the CDR3. CDR3 DNA: TGCAGCGTTGCGGCTTCGGCGGCAAACAATGAGCAGTTCTTC. Translation gives CSVAASAANNEQFF.

The rearrangement links TRBV4-2 to TRBJ2-7, with 12 positions matching TRBD2. Looked up from germline, CDR1 is LGHNA and CDR2 is YNFKEQ. The ends lost 4 bases at V and 5 bases at J; junction bases unmatched: 6. This CDR3 region has 15 residues. The CDR3 sequence: CASSPLAGGPHEQYF. In nucleotides, the CDR3 is TGTGCCAGCAGCCCACTAGCGGGAGGACCTCACGAGCAGTACTTC.

The chain uses TRBV4-1 and TRBJ2-1, with 10 positions matching TRBD2. The trim removed 3 bases at V and 6 bases at J, leaving 8 bases unmatched. The CDR3 has 16 amino acids. The V gene's germline CDR1 is MGHRA and CDR2 YSYEKL. As DNA, the CDR3 is TGCGCCAGCAGCCACGGGGTAGTAGCGGGAGGCAATGAGCAGTTCTTC. Its translation is CASSHGVVAGGNEQFF.